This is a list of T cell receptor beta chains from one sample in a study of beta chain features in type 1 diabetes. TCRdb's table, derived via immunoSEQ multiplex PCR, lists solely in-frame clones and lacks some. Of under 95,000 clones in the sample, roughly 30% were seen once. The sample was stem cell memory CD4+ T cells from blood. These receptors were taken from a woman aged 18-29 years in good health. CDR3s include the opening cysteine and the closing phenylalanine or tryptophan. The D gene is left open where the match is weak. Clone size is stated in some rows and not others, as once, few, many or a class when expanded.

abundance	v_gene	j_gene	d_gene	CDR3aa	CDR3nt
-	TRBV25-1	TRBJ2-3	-	CASSAQGADTQYF	TGTGCCAGCAGTGCACAAGGGGCAGATACGCAGTATTTT
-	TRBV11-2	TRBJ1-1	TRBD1	CASSPGTGNTEAFF	TGTGCCAGCAGCCCCGGGACAGGGAACACTGAAGCTTTCTTT
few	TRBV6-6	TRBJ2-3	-	CASKAPLATDTQYF	TGTGCCAGCAAGGCGCCCCTAGCAACAGATACGCAGTATTTT
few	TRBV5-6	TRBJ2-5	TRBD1	CASSHWTGRETQYF	TGTGCCAGCAGCCATTGGACAGGGCGGGAGACCCAGTACTTC
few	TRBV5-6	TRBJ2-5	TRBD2	CASSEGLAVGETQYF	TGTGCCAGCAGCGAAGGACTAGCGGTGGGTGAGACCCAGTACTTC
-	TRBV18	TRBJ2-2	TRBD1	CASSSGQFAGELFF	TGTGCCAGCTCATCGGGACAGTTTGCCGGGGAGCTGTTTTTT
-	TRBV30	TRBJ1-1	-	CAWSSLFGAFF	TGTGCCTGGAGTAGTCTGTTCGGGGCTTTCTTT
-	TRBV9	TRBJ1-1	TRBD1	CASGTGNTEAFF	TGTGCCAGCGGGACAGGGAACACTGAAGCTTTCTTT
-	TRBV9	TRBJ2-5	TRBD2	CASSVKGLAGEGSEGQYF	TGTGCCAGCAGCGTAAAGGGGCTAGCGGGAGAAGGGTCGGAGGGCCAGTACTTC
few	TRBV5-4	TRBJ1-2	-	CASSLGGANYGYTF	TGTGCCAGCAGCTTGGGAGGAGCTAACTATGGCTACACCTTC
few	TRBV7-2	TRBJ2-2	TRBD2	CASRGAGRAGELFF	TGTGCCAGCAGAGGAGCGGGGCGGGCCGGGGAGCTGTTTTTT